The TCR beta chain described here comes from a study of T cell responses to AZD1222 COVID-19 vaccine. The assay was immunoSEQ multiplex PCR, and TCRdb's table has in-frame clones only and misses some. This table has approximately 80,000 clones, 70% to 90% appearing once. The table lists this clone with a count of one. Trimming stripped 1 base from V and 7 bases from J, with 19 bases between. Germline values: CDR1 LGHDT, CDR2 YNNKEL (reference sequence). The CDR3 runs to 16 residues. The V gene is TRBV3-1 (or the pseudogene TRBV3-2), the J gene TRBJ1-2; the D gene is possibly TRBD1 (5 bases). The specimen comprised peripheral blood, sampled 28 days after the second AZD1222 dose. The sequence was collected from an adult who received the AZD1222 COVID-19 vaccine. The CDR3 loop reads CASSQGTPSRVSGYTF. The CDR3 DNA is TGTGCCAGCAGCCAAGGAACGCCGTCCAGGGTGAGTGGCTACACCTTC.